This T cell receptor beta chain was captured by sequencing in a study of radiation and T cells in renal cell carcinoma. Study-wide results and limits: From baseline, blood top tumor clonotypes peaked at 2 weeks post-radiation.

Notes on this clone: Its antigen is unidentified.

TCRdb's table, derived via immunoSEQ multiplex PCR, lists solely in-frame clones and lacks some. The sample has around 99,000 clones, roughly 88% seen once. The sample's time point: blood 4 weeks post-SBRT, at nephrectomy. The treatment denotes: 15 Gy SBRT to primary tumor, nephrectomy 4 weeks later. Nephrectomy followed 15 Gy stereotactic body radiation by 4 weeks. Clear cell pathology was present in this patient's renal cell carcinoma. The sample was blood, taken from a patient whose treatment included radiotherapy and nephrectomy. The clonotype comes from a man in his fifties or sixties with renal cell carcinoma.

The CDR3 DNA is TGTGCCAGCAGCTTGGACAGGCGCTCTGGAAACACCATATATTTT. Translation gives CASSLDRRSGNTIYF. The V call is TRBV7-6, the J call TRBJ1-3; the match to TRBD1 covers 7 bases. The V and J ends lost 3 bases and 0 bases, in that order; junction bases with no gene match: 2. CDR1 is SGHVS and CDR2 is FNYEAQ in the germline V gene. The CDR3 spans 15 residues. Full variable domain (missing parts from reference TRBV7-6 and TRBJ1-3): GAGVSQSPRYKVTKRGQDVALRCDPISGHVSLYWYRQALGQGPEFLTYFNYEAQQDKSGLPNDRFSAERPEGSISTLTIQRTEQRDSAMYRCASSLDRRSGNTIYFGEGSWLTVV.